The 2 T cell receptor beta chains below all came from one sample that was sequenced in a study of blood T cell repertoires in COVID-19. Only in-frame clones appear in the TCRdb table, and some are missing; sequencing was by immunoSEQ multiplex PCR. The sample carries 150,000 to 200,000 clones, around 72% recorded once. Sequenced: peripheral blood. The receptors stem from a woman older than 75 with acute or convalescent COVID-19.

The chain links TRBV3-1 (or the pseudogene TRBV3-2) to TRBJ2-7, with D hard to call. Trimming removed 2 bases from V and 2 bases from J, with 10 bases in between. CDR3 length: 14 residues. CDR1 LGHDT and CDR2 YNNKEL come from the germline V gene (reference sequence). In nucleotides, the CDR3 is TGTGCCAGCAGCCAAAGCGACGGTACCTACGAGCAGTACTTC. Its protein product is CASSQSDGTYEQYF.

This chain connects TRBV28 to TRBJ1-2, with D possibly matching TRBD1 (5 bases). The ends were cut back, 7 bases at V and 2 bases at J, with 14 bases in the middle. Germline values: CDR1 MDHEN, CDR2 SYDVKM. The CDR3 runs to 14 residues. This chain's CDR3 is CASTPGLQNYGYTF. In DNA form, the CDR3 reads TGTGCCAGCACCCCGGGACTGCAAAACTATGGCTACACCTTC.